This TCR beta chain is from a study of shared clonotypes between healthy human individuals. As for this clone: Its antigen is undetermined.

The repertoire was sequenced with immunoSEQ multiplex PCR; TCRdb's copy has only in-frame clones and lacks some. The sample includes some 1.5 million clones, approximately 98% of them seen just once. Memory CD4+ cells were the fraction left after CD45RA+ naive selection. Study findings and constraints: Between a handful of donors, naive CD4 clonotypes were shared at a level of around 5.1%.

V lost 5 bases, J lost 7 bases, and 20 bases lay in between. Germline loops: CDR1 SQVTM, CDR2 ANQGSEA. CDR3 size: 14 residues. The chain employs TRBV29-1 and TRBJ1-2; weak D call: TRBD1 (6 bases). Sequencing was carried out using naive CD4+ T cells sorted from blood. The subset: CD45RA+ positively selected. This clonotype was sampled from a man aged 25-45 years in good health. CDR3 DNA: TGCAGCGTTTCAATCTCGGTGGGGGCGAGTGGCTACACCTTC. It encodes CSVSISVGASGYTF.